This T cell receptor (beta chain) came from a study of blood T cells in healthy people across ages. It was with a sample-barcoded 5' primer and a J-beta primer mix that a second PCR of roughly 6 to 11 cycles was run. One entry per CDR3 protein results from TCRdb running MiXCR on the 5' RACE reads. The table has about 830,000 distinct CDR3 sequences, about 62% seen once. Trimming stripped 0 bases from V and 2 bases from J, with 16 bases between. Germline-derived CDR1 and CDR2 are LGHNA and YSLEER. This CDR3 region has 17 residues. This clonotype has more than one count but fewer than ten. The rearrangement links TRBV4-3 to TRBJ2-5; perhaps D is TRBD1 or TRBD2 (6 bases each). The receptor was derived from a man aged 25-40 years in good health. The sequenced material came from blood. The CDR3 region has the DNA TGCGCCAGCAGCCAAGAGGGGGGCAGGGAAATTCAAGAGACCCAGTACTTC. It yields the protein CASSQEGGREIQETQYF.